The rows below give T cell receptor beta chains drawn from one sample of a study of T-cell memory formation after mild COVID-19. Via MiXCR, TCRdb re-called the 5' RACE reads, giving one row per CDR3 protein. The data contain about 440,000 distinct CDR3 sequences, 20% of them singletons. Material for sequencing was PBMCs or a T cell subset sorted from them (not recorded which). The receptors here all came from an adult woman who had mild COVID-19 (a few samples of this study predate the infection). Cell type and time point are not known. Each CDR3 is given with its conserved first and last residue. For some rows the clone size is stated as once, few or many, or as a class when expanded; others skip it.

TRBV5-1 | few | CASSLGSGVPDTQYF
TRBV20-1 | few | CSADGQGGTDTQYF
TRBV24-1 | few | CATSDLNEWGSGQPQHF
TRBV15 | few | CATSKREGLQTDTQYF
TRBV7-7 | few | CASSLVLANRNEQFF
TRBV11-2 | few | CASSLGTHQQYF
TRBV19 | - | CASSILTSEVNEQFF
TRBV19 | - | CASRLSGLSDYEQYF
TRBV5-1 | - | CASSLEVEEETQYF
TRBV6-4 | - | CASSDRDPKVAEAFF
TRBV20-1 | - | CSAEGIAKNIQYF
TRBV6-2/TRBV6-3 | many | CASNHGGEQYF
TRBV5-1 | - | CASSLETENTEAFF
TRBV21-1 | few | CASSKGPGRLKESQYF
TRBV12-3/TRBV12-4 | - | CASSWVGGGTNEQFF
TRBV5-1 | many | CASSLEGDEQFF
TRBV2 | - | CASMLFVTLNTGELFF
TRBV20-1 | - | CSAREASGGTEAFF
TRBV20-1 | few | CSAWTPIDSYNEQFF
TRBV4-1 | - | CASRLQGANTEAFF
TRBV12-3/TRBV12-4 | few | CASSSSAGNPYEQYF
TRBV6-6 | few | CASSSDPSTGTFGDTQYF
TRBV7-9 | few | CASIFMGGSGELFF
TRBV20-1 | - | CSAFSGGFSYNEQFF
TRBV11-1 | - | CASSLDRQNIQYF
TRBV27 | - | CASSLPGAGDTEAFF
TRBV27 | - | CASSLLGTSFQETQYF
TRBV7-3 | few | CASSLGLAGGPQDTQYF
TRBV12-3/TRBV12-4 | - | CASSLLGPRETQYF
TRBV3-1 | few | CASSLRQGAYNEQFF
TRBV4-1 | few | CASSQDRRGFLTDTQYF
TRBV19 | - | CASSPSGSYHEQYF
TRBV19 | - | CASRWAGANVLTF
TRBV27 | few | CASSQRLADTQYF
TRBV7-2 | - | CASSLEGGPSYEQYF
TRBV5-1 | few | CASSLERLSYEQYF
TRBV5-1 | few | CASSSAGDEQFF
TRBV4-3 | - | CASSHVQGGTDTQYF
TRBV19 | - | CASSTQGGATYNEQFF
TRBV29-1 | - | CSVDTSGRTYNEQFF
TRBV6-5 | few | CASSHQFGAGGPSYNEQFF
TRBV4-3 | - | CASSQGGVGWGGYTF
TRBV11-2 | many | CASSSSQGADWTGELFF